The T cell receptor beta chain described here comes from a study of blood T cell repertoires in COVID-19. The table came from immunoSEQ multiplex PCR; TCRdb's copy has only in-frame clones and leaves some out. The table has 150,000 to 200,000 clones, 84% seen once; the top ten hold about 14%. The CDR3 covers 13 residues. V lost 5 bases to trimming and J lost 4 bases, with 12 bases between them. The germline gives CDR1 MNHEY, CDR2 SVGAGI. This clone showed up just once. The receptor was derived from a woman between 65 and 79 years old with COVID-19, enrolled during active disease. The sequenced sample consisted of peripheral blood. The chain couples TRBV6-5 to TRBJ2-7; D is undetermined. The CDR3 DNA is TGTGCCAGCAGTAACCGGGTCCAATACGAGCAGTACTTC. It is translated as CASSNRVQYEQYF.